This T cell receptor (beta chain) came from a study of T cells in localized non-small cell lung cancer. This clone was seen a single time. The data were produced by immunoSEQ multiplex PCR, yet TCRdb's version contains in-frame clones alone and is incomplete. Of fewer than 35,000 clones in the sample, around 87% were seen once. Germline values: CDR1 MRHNA, CDR2 SNTAGT. The CDR3 contains 15 residues. The V and J ends lost 4 bases and 3 bases, in that order; junction bases with no gene match: 1. Sequences were derived from peripheral blood mononuclear cells, sampled before any cancer treatment. The chain is built from TRBV6-4 and TRBJ2-3, with 13 bases matching TRBD2. This sequence was found in a man between 40 and 70 years old with stage III lung adenocarcinoma. CDR3 coding DNA: TGTGCCAGCAGTGTACTAGCGGGGGGGACAGATACGCAGTATTTT. Its protein is CASSVLAGGTDTQYF.